The 17 T cell receptor beta chains presented below share a single source sample, sequenced in a study of blood T cell repertoires in COVID-19. Sequenced by immunoSEQ multiplex PCR; TCRdb stores in-frame clones only, minus some. The sample lists approximately 270,000 clones, approximately 90% occurring once. What was sequenced was PBMCs or T cells enriched from blood (not recorded which). These receptors originate from a human donor in a cohort exposed to, infected with or recovered from COVID-19 (not recorded which). The donor label of this sample is uncertain.

The genes are TRBV2 and TRBJ1-4, with TRBD1 matching 8 bases. The CDR3 runs 14 residues. Germline trimming cut 7 bases from V and 4 bases from J; bases unmatched to any gene: 5. The germline V gene encodes CDR1 SNHLY and CDR2 FYNNEI. DNA of the CDR3: TGTGCCAGCACCCGGACAGGGATTAATGAAAAACTGTTTTTT. Protein sequence: CASTRTGINEKLFF. The whole variable domain, remainder taken from reference TRBV2 and TRBJ1-4, is EPEVTQTPSHQVTQMGQEVILRCVPISNHLYFYWYRQILGQKVEFLVSFYNNEISEKSEIFDDQFSVERPDGSNFTLKIRSTKLEDSAMYFCASTRTGINEKLFFGSGTQLSVL.

V usage is TRBV5-1 and J usage is TRBJ1-2, with 10 bases identical to TRBD1. The germline CDR1 and CDR2 sequences are SGHRS and YFSETQ. This CDR3 is 17 amino acids long. Trimming at V came to 5 bases and at J to 0 bases, leaving 10 bases not matched to a gene. DNA for the CDR3: TGCGCCAGCAGGCCCAGGGGGACAGGGGACCCTAACTATGGCTACACCTTC. Its protein is CASRPRGTGDPNYGYTF.

The V call is TRBV28, the J call TRBJ1-1; 8 positions agree with TRBD1. J gave up 4 bases and V 6 bases, and 7 bases lay outside the gene matches. This CDR3 is 14 amino acids long. The germline gives CDR1 MDHEN, CDR2 SYDVKM. For the CDR3, the DNA is TGTGCCAGCAGCCGACAGGGGCGAGGCACTGAAGCTTTCTTT. Residues: CASSRQGRGTEAFF. Together with reference TRBV28 and TRBJ1-1, the CDR3 gives the full variable domain: DVKVTQSSRYLVKRTGEKVFLECVQDMDHENMFWYRQDPGLGLRLIYFSYDVKMKEKGDIPEGYSVSREKKERFSLILESASTNQTSMYLCASSRQGRGTEAFFGQGTRLTVV.

The genes are TRBV11-3 and TRBJ1-4; D gene ambiguous. CDR3 length equals 17 residues. V was trimmed by 3 bases and J by 4 bases, leaving 18 bases between them. CDR1 is SGHNT, CDR2 YENEEA, per germline. CDR3: CASSFIREPRSNEKLFF. DNA for the CDR3: TGTGCCAGCAGCTTTATCCGGGAGCCAAGAAGTAATGAAAAACTGTTTTTT.

The chain uses TRBV11-2 and TRBJ2-4; D is uncertain. The CDR3 contains 14 residues. Trimming stripped 6 bases from V and 0 bases from J, with 9 bases between. Germline V gene lookup returns CDR1 SGHAT and CDR2 FQNNGV. In nucleotides, the CDR3 is TGTGCCAGCAGGGCAGATCTAGCCAAAAACATTCAGTACTTC. Its translation is CASRADLAKNIQYF. Combining the CDR3 with reference TRBV11-2 and TRBJ2-4 gives the whole variable domain EAGVAQSPRYKIIEKRQSVAFWCNPISGHATLYWYQQILGQGPKLLIQFQNNGVVDDSQLPKDRFSAERLKGVDSTLKIQPAKLEDSAVYLCASRADLAKNIQYFGAGTRLSVL.

The gene calls are TRBV2 and TRBJ1-6; 11 positions match TRBD1. Germline V gene lookup returns CDR1 SNHLY and CDR2 FYNNEI. The CDR3 is 15 amino acids. V was pared by 6 bases and J by 10 bases, with 8 bases of the junction left unmatched. The CDR3 loop is CASRDGQGAFSPLHF. The CDR3 DNA reads TGTGCCAGCAGGGATGGACAGGGGGCTTTCTCACCCCTCCACTTT.

This sequence joins TRBV7-9 and TRBJ2-1, with 9 bases fitting TRBD1. Germline V gene data show CDR1 as SEHNR and CDR2 as FQNEAQ (reference sequence). CDR3 length equals 15 residues. Unmatched junction bases numbered 7, after V lost 6 bases and J lost 4 bases. The CDR3 DNA sequence: TGTGCCAGCAGAGTAGGGGACAGGGCGTACAATGAGCAGTTCTTC. Translation: CASRVGDRAYNEQFF.

The chain couples TRBV3-1 (or the pseudogene TRBV3-2) to TRBJ2-7; TRBD2 aligns across 8 bases. Germline lookup yields CDR1 LGHDT and CDR2 YNNKEL (reference sequence). V lost 3 bases and J lost 2; bases outside the gene matches: 6. The CDR3 loop spans 15 amino acids. The CDR3 bases are TGTGCCAGCAGCCAGCCTAGGCGGGGGGCCTACGAGCAGTACTTC. Amino acid sequence: CASSQPRRGAYEQYF.

The rearrangement uses TRBV30 and TRBJ1-2; 9 bases match TRBD1. CDR1 and CDR2 from the germline V gene are GTSNPN and SVGIG (reference sequence). The CDR3 spans 14 residues. The V and J ends lost 4 bases and 1 base, in that order; junction bases with no gene match: 4. The CDR3 protein is CAWIGDRDNYGYTF. The CDR3 DNA follows: TGTGCCTGGATCGGGGACAGGGATAACTATGGCTACACCTTC. Together with reference TRBV30 and TRBJ1-2, the CDR3 gives the full variable domain: SQTIHQWPATLVQPVGSPLSLECTVEGTSNPNLYWYRQAAGRGLQLLFYSVGIGQISSEVPQNLSASRPQDRQFILSSKKLLLSDSGFYLCAWIGDRDNYGYTFGSGTRLTVV.

In DNA form, the CDR3 reads TGTGCCACCTCGACAGGGCGGGATCAAGAGACCCAGTACTTC. It translates to CATSTGRDQETQYF. The gene calls are TRBV19 and TRBJ2-5; D is perhaps TRBD1 (7 bases). V was pared by 10 bases and J by 2 bases, with 17 bases between. This CDR3 spans 14 amino acids. CDR1 and CDR2 from the germline V gene are LNHDA and SQIVND (reference sequence).

The V and J genes are TRBV5-4 and TRBJ1-3; D not certain. The germline CDR1 and CDR2 sequences are SGHNT and YYREEE (reference sequence). Trimming stripped 10 bases from V and 4 bases from J, with 9 bases between. The CDR3 has 11 amino acids. CDR3: CAGHKGNTIYF. The DNA of the CDR3 is TGTGCCGGTCACAAGGGAAACACCATATATTTT.

This clone was seen at least ten times. The chain links TRBV6-5 to TRBJ1-2, with TRBD1 as a possible D gene (5 bases). Germline V gives CDR1 MNHEY, CDR2 SVGAGI. The CDR3 totals 14 residues. Trimming removed 0 bases from V and 8 bases from J, with 13 bases in between. CDR3 in DNA: TGTGCCAGCAGTTACTCGAAAGGGGTCGGCGGCTACACCTTC. This encodes CASSYSKGVGGYTF.

The chain recombines TRBV18 with TRBJ2-1, with a tentative D call TRBD2 (7 bases). The ends were cut back, 10 bases at V and 4 bases at J, with 17 bases in the middle. This CDR3 has 14 amino acids. Germline CDR1 reads KGHSH; CDR2 reads LQKENI. CDR3 in amino acids: CATRGGGAYNEQFF. CDR3 nucleotide sequence: TGTGCCACCCGGGGAGGGGGGGCGTACAATGAGCAGTTCTTC.

The chain is built from TRBV5-1 and TRBJ1-1, with 7 bases identical to TRBD1. From germline, CDR1 is SGHRS and CDR2 YFSETQ. This CDR3 contains 15 residues. The J segment lost 6 bases and the V segment lost 0 bases, leaving 8 bases of the junction unmatched. The CDR3 sequence is CASSLEGARSPEAFF. In nucleotides, the CDR3 is TGCGCCAGCAGCTTGGAGGGGGCTAGGAGCCCTGAAGCTTTCTTT.

V is TRBV20-1 and J is TRBJ2-1; a possible D gene is TRBD2 (7 bases). CDR3 length: 15 residues. V dropped 3 bases and J dropped 6 bases, with 18 bases sitting between them. The germline gives CDR1 DFQATT, CDR2 SNEGSKA (reference sequence). The CDR3 is CSASQVSAGANEQFF. CDR3 bases: TGCAGTGCTAGTCAGGTATCGGCGGGGGCCAATGAGCAGTTCTTC.

The chain uses TRBV5-8 and TRBJ2-1, with 9 positions matching TRBD2. Germline loops: CDR1 SGHTS, CDR2 YDEGEE. V lost 5 bases and J lost 2; bases outside the gene matches: 2. The CDR3 contains 14 residues. The CDR3 DNA reads as TGTGCCAGCAGAAGGACTAGCGCCTACAATGAGCAGTTCTTC. Translated, it gives CASRRTSAYNEQFF.

This rearrangement joins TRBV7-6 to TRBJ2-2; 9 bases agree with TRBD1. Trimming cost V 5 bases and J 8 bases; bases outside gene matches: 3. Germline V gene data show CDR1 as SGHVS and CDR2 as FNYEAQ. This CDR3 has 13 residues. CDR3 nucleotide sequence: TGTGCCAGCAGCCGACAGGGGGTTGGGGAGCTGTTTTTT. This sequence encodes CASSRQGVGELFF.